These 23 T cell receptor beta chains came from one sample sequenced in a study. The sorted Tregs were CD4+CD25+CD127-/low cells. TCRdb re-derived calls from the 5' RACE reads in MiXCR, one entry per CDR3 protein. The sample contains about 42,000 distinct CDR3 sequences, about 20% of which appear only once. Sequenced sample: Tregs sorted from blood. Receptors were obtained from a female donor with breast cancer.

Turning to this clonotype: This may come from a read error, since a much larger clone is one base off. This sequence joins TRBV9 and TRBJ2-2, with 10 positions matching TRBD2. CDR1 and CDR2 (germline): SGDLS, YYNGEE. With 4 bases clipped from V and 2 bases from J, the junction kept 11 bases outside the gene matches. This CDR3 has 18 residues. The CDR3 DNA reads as TGTGCCAGCAGCCCAAGTAGAGGACTAGCGGCAAACACCGGGGAGCTGTTTTTT. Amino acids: CASSPSRGLAANTGELFF.

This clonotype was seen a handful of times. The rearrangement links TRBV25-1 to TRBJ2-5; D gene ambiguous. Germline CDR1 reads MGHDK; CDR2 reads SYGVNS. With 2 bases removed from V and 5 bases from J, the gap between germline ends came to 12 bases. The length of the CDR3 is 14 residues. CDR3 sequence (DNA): TGTGCCAGCAGTGAAAGGATGGCGCGGGAGACCCAGTACTTC. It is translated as CASSERMARETQYF. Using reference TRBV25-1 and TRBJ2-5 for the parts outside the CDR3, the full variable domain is EADIYQTPRYLVIGTGKKITLECSQTMGHDKMYWYQQDPGMELHLIHYSYGVNSTEKGDLSSESTVSRIRTEHFPLTLESARPSHTSQYLCASSERMARETQYFGPGTRLLVL.

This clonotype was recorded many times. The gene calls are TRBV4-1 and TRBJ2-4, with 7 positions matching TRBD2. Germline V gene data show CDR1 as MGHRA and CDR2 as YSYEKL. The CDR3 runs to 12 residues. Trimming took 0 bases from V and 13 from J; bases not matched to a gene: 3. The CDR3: CASSQDGRAQYF. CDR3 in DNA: TGCGCCAGCAGCCAAGATGGGAGGGCCCAGTACTTC.

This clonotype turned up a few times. CDR3 coding DNA: TGTGCCAGCAGTTTATCATCGACATTTCCGGGGGACGAGCAGTACTTC. This encodes CASSLSSTFPGDEQYF. This chain connects TRBV27 to TRBJ2-7; possible D gene TRBD2, 6 bases. V lost 0 bases and J 5 bases, leaving 17 bases between the germline ends. Per the germline V gene, CDR1 is MNHEY and CDR2 is SMNVEV (reference sequence). This CDR3 is 16 amino acids long.

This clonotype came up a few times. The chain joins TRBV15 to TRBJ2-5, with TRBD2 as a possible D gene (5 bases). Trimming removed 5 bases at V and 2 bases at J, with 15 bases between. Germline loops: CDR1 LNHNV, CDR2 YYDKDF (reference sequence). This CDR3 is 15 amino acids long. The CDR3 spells CATSPTRLLQETQYF. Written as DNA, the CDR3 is TGTGCCACCAGCCCAACTAGGCTCCTACAAGAGACCCAGTACTTC.

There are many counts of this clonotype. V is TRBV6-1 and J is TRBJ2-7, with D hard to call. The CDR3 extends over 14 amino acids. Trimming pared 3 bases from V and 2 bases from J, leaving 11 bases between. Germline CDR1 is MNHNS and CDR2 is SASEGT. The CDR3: CASSDRSRTYEQYF. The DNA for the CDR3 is TGTGCCAGCAGTGACAGGTCCCGCACCTACGAGCAGTACTTC.

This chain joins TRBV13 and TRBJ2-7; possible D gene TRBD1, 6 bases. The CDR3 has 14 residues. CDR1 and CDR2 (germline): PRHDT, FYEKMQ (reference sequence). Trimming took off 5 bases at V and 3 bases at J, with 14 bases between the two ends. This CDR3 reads CASSRTATNYEQYF. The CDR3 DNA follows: TGTGCCAGCAGCCGGACAGCCACGAACTACGAGCAGTACTTC. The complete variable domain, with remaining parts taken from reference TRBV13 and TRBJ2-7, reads AAGVIQSPRHLIKEKRETATLKCYPIPRHDTVYWYQQGPGQDPQFLISFYEKMQSDKGSIPDRFSAQQFSDYHSELNMSSLELGDSALYFCASSRTATNYEQYFGPGTRLTVT.

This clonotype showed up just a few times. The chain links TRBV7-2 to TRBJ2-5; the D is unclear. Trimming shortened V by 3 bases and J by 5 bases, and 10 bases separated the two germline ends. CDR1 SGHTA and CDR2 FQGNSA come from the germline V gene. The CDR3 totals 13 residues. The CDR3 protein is CASSLENGETQYF. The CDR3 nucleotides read TGTGCCAGCAGCTTGGAAAACGGGGAGACCCAGTACTTC.

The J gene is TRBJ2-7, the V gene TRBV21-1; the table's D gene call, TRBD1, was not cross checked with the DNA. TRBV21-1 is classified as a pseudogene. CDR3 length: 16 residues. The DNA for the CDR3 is TGTGCCAGCAGCAAAGATGAACAGGCCGCCCACTCCGAGCAGTACTTC. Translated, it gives CASSKDEQAAHSEQYF.

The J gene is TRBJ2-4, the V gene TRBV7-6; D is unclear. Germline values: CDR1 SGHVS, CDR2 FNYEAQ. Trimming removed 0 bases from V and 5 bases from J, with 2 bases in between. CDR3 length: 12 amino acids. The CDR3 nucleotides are TGTGCCAGCAGCTTAGCTGAAAACATTCAGTACTTC. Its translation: CASSLAENIQYF.

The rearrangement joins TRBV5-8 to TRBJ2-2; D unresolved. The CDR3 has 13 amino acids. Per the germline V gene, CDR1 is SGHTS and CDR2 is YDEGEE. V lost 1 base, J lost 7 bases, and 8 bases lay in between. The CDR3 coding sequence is TGTGCCAGCAGCTTGTTGCTGGTCGGGGAGCTGTTTTTT. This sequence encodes CASSLLLVGELFF.

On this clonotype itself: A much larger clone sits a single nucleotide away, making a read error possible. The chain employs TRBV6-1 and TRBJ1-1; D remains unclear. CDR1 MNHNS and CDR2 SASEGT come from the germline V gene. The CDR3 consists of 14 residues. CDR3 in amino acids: CTSGGNSPNTEAFF. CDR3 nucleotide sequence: TGTACCAGCGGAGGAAACAGTCCGAACACTGAAGCTTTCTTT.

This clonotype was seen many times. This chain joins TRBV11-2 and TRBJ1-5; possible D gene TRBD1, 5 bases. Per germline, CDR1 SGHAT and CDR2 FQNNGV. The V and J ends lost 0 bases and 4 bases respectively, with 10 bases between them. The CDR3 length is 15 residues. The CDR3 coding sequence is TGTGCCAGCAGCTTAGAAGCAGGGACTAATCAGCCCCAGCATTTT. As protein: CASSLEAGTNQPQHF.

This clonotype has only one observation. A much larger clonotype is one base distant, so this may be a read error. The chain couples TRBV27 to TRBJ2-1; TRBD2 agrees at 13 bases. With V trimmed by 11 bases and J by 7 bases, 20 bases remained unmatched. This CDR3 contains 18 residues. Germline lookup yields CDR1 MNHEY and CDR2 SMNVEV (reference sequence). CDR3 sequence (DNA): TGTGCCGGCCTTACTCCCACTAGCGGGAGGGCCCGATTTAATGAGCAGTTCTTC. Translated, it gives CAGLTPTSGRARFNEQFF.

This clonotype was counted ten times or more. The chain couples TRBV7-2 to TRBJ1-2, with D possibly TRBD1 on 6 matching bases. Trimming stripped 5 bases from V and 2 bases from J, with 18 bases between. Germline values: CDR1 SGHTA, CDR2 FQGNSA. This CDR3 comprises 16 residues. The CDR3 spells CASSLHSGGANYGYTF. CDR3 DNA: TGTGCCAGCAGCCTCCACTCTGGGGGGGCGAACTATGGCTACACCTTC.

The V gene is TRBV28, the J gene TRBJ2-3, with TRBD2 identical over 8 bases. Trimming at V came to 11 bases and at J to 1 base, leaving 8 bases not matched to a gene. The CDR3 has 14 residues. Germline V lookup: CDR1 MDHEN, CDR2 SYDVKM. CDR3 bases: TGTGCCTGTGCGTTGACTAGCGGCACAGATACGCAGTATTTT. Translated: CACALTSGTDTQYF.

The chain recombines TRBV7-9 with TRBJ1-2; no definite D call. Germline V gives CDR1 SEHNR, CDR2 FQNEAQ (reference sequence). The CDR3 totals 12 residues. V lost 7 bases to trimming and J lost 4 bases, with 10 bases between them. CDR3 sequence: CASNNSPYGYTF. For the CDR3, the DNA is TGTGCCAGCAACAACTCGCCCTATGGCTACACCTTC.

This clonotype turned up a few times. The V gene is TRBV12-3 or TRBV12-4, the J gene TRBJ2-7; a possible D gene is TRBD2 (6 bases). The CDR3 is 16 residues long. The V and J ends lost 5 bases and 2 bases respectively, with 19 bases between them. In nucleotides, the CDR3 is TGTGCCAGCAGTCCCATCACCGGGACTCGTACCTACGAGCAGTACTTC. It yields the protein CASSPITGTRTYEQYF.

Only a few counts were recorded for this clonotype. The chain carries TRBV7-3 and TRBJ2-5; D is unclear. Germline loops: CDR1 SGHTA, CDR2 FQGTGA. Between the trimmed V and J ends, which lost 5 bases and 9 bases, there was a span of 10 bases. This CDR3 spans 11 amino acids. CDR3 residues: CASSPSPAQYF. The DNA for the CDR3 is TGTGCCAGCAGCCCCTCCCCCGCCCAGTACTTC.

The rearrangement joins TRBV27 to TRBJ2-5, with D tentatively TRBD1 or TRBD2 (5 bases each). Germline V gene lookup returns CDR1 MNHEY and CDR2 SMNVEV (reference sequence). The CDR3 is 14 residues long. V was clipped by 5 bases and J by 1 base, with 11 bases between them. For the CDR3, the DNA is TGTGCCAGCAGTACGGGACGGTTCCAAGAGACCCAGTACTTC. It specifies CASSTGRFQETQYF.

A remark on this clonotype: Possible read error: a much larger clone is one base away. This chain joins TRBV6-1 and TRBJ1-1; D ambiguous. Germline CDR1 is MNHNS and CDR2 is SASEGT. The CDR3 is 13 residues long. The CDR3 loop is CASTPLGKNKAIF. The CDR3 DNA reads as TGTGCCAGCACCCCCTTGGGGAAGAACAAAGCTATCTTT.

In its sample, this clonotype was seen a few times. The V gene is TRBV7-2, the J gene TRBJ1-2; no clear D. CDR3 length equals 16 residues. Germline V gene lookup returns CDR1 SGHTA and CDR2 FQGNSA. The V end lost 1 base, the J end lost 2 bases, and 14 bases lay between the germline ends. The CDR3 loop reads CASSLVLDGSNYGYTF. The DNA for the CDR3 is TGTGCCAGCAGCTTAGTCTTGGATGGCAGCAACTATGGCTACACCTTC.

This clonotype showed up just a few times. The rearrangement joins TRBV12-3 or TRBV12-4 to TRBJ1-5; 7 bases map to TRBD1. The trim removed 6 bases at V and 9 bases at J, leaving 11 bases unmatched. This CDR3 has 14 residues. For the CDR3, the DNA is TGTGCCAGCAGCCAAGACAGGGACTCCCCGCCCCAGCATTTT. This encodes CASSQDRDSPPQHF.